A single sample gave rise to the 16 T cell receptor beta chains below, sequenced in a study of CD8+CD57+ T cells in acquired aplastic anemia. The template for TCR beta VDJ and CDR3 sequence profiling was genomic DNA. TCRdb reprocessed the reads via MiXCR and lists one record per CDR3 protein. The sample has about 110,000 distinct CDR3 sequences; roughly 50% are singletons. The specimen sequenced was sorted CD4+, CD8+, or CD8+CD57+ T cells (not recorded which) from PBMCs. The receptors here all came from a human donor in good health, serving as a control.

This clonotype showed up just once. Here the CDR3 reads CASIGGINSPLHF. The CDR3 bases are TGTGCCAGCATAGGGGGAATTAATTCACCCCTCCACTTT. This rearrangement joins TRBV25-1 to TRBJ1-6; D may be TRBD1 (6 bases). The germline CDR1 and CDR2 sequences are MGHDK and SYGVNS. V gave up 7 bases and J gave up 6 bases, with 10 bases separating them. The CDR3 extends over 13 amino acids. Variable domain in full (rest from reference TRBV25-1 and TRBJ1-6): EADIYQTPRYLVIGTGKKITLECSQTMGHDKMYWYQQDPGMELHLIHYSYGVNSTEKGDLSSESTVSRIRTEHFPLTLESARPSHTSQYLCASIGGINSPLHFGNGTRLTVT.

As concerns this clonotype: Without the conserved terminal phenylalanine or tryptophan, this CDR3 likely stems from a read error. The V and J genes are TRBV7-6 and TRBJ1-1, with D hard to call. V lost 6 bases, J lost 1 base, and 6 bases lay in between. The CDR3 is 12 residues long. Germline values: CDR1 SGHVS, CDR2 FNYEAQ. The CDR3 DNA reads TGTGCCAGCAGTAATCCGAACACTGAAGCTTTCCTT. It codes for CASSNPNTEAFL.

J is TRBJ1-6 and V is TRBV3-1; 9 positions match TRBD1. Germline CDR1 is LGHDT and CDR2 is YNNKEL (reference sequence). CDR3 length: 15 residues. V gave up 0 bases and J gave up 8 bases; unmatched junction bases: 2. CDR3 sequence (DNA): TGTGCCAGCAGCCAAGATACAGGGGGCTATTCACCCCTCCACTTT. Its translation is CASSQDTGGYSPLHF.

Concerning this clonotype: The junction departs from germline at one end; a sequencing error may be responsible. The rearrangement uses TRBV11-1 and TRBJ2-6; D is ambiguous. The CDR3 length is 16 residues. Germline V gene data show CDR1 as SGHAT and CDR2 as FQDESV (reference sequence). CDR3 DNA: TGTGCCAGCAGCACCTTGGACGGACCATTAGCCAAGGTCCTGACTTTC. It yields the protein CASSTLDGPLAKVLTF.

This chain links TRBV15 with TRBJ1-2; the D gene is possibly TRBD1 (6 bases). The CDR3 spans 17 residues. The V and J ends lost 1 base and 4 bases respectively, with 19 bases between them. CDR1 and CDR2 from the germline V gene are LNHNV and YYDKDF (reference sequence). For the CDR3, the DNA is TGTGCCACCAGCAGAGTACGTGGGGACACCCTTGCCTATGGCTACACCTTC. This sequence encodes CATSRVRGDTLAYGYTF.

This clonotype was counted a single time. The chain recombines TRBV29-1 with TRBJ1-2, with 8 bases fitting TRBD1. The CDR3 is 12 amino acids. V trimming: 4 bases; J trimming: 4 bases; junction bases outside the gene matches: 2. CDR1 and CDR2 (germline): SQVTM, ANQGSEA. The CDR3 nucleotides read TGCAGCGTTGCGGGACAGGTCTATGGCTACACCTTC. The encoded protein is CSVAGQVYGYTF.

The V gene is TRBV24-1, the J gene TRBJ1-2; D call uncertain. There are 13 residues in the CDR3. Germline CDR1 reads KGHDR; CDR2 reads SFDVKD. Trimming pared 5 bases from V and 2 bases from J, leaving 8 bases between. The DNA for the CDR3 is TGTGCCACCAGTGGGACGGAGAACTATGGCTACACCTTC. This encodes CATSGTENYGYTF.

This clonotype was counted at least ten times. The chain carries TRBV7-9 and TRBJ2-5; D possibly uses TRBD1 or TRBD2 (6 bases each). The CDR3 has 11 amino acids. Trimming took off 5 bases at V and 13 bases at J, with 14 bases between the two ends. Germline-derived CDR1 and CDR2 are SEHNR and FQNEAQ (reference sequence). The CDR3 nucleotides read TGTGCCAGCAGCCCCTCGGGGGCCCTGTACTTC. Amino acids: CASSPSGALYF.

V and J are TRBV10-1 and TRBJ1-2; weak D call: TRBD1 (5 bases). Germline assignment: CDR1 WNHNN and CDR2 SYGVQD (reference sequence). The germline V and J ends were trimmed by 3 bases and 7 bases, with 9 bases remaining between them. This CDR3 spans 12 amino acids. Here the CDR3 reads CASSDGGFGYTF. The CDR3 nucleotides are TGCGCCAGCAGTGATGGGGGGTTTGGCTACACCTTC.

The CDR3 DNA reads as TGCGCCAGCAGTGACTCAGGGACGCCGAGAGACGAGCAGTACTTC. It translates to CASSDSGTPRDEQYF. The chain joins TRBV10-2 to TRBJ2-7; perhaps D is TRBD1 or TRBD2 (5 bases each). The CDR3 sequence is 15 residues long. Between the trimmed V and J ends, which lost 3 bases and 5 bases, there was a span of 17 bases. The germline V gene has CDR1 WSHSY and CDR2 SAAADI.

The V call is TRBV25-1, the J call TRBJ1-5, with TRBD1 identical over 9 bases. Germline CDR1 is MGHDK and CDR2 is SYGVNS. This CDR3 is 20 amino acids long. V was clipped by 4 bases and J by 7 bases; unmatched bases: 23. This CDR3 is CASSARDPRTGDSETQPQHF. The CDR3 coding sequence is TGTGCCAGCAGTGCTAGAGATCCTCGGACAGGGGACTCGGAAACACAGCCCCAGCATTTT.

The chain employs TRBV7-2 and TRBJ2-5; the D gene is possibly TRBD2 (5 bases). CDR1 and CDR2 (germline): SGHTA, FQGNSA. Deletions cut 3 bases from V and 3 bases from J, with 8 bases between. There are 13 residues in the CDR3. The CDR3 region is CASSLPGEETQYF. CDR3 in DNA: TGTGCCAGCAGCTTGCCCGGGGAAGAGACCCAGTACTTC.

V and J are TRBV7-9 and TRBJ2-1; 7 positions agree with TRBD1. The CDR3 has 12 residues. Germline CDR1 is SEHNR and CDR2 is FQNEAQ (reference sequence). Trimming at V came to 5 bases and at J to 14 bases, leaving 9 bases not matched to a gene. In DNA form, the CDR3 reads TGTGCCAGCAGCCCAGTAACAGGGGATGAGTTCTTC. Translated: CASSPVTGDEFF.

V gene TRBV29-1 combines with J gene TRBJ2-1; D call uncertain. Trimming shortened V by 3 bases and J by 1 base, and 13 bases separated the two germline ends. Germline lookup yields CDR1 SQVTM and CDR2 ANQGSEA. This CDR3 is built from 15 residues. The CDR3 loop is CSVEDQVNSYNEQFF. The CDR3 nucleotides read TGCAGCGTTGAGGACCAGGTAAATTCCTACAATGAGCAGTTCTTC.

The chain couples TRBV19 to TRBJ1-6, with TRBD1 identical over 10 bases. This CDR3 region has 15 residues. Germline V lookup: CDR1 LNHDA, CDR2 SQIVND (reference sequence). V lost 5 bases, J lost 5 bases, and 3 bases stayed unmatched. The CDR3 nucleotides read TGTGCCAGTAGTTTGGGGACAGGGGATAATTCACCCCTCCACTTT. This translates into CASSLGTGDNSPLHF.

Note on this clonotype: The junction departs from germline at one end; a sequencing error may be responsible. The V and J genes are TRBV4-2 and TRBJ1-6; D uncertain. The CDR3 consists of 16 residues. Germline loops: CDR1 LGHNA, CDR2 YNFKEQ. CDR3 sequence (DNA): TGTGCCAGCAGCCATGGGCCCCAGGATGATAATTCAACCCTCCACTTT. Residues: CASSHGPQDDNSTLHF.